This entry lists 16 T cell receptor beta chains sequenced from one sample in a study of cytomegalovirus exposure and HLA in healthy donors. Assay used: immunoSEQ multiplex PCR; TCRdb lists only in-frame clones, some missing. Of some 150,000 clones detected, around nine tenths appear once; the ten largest clones hold roughly 2.6%. Sequenced: PBMCs. The receptors derive from a man younger than 35 in good health and CMV-seropositive.

This rearrangement joins TRBV10-3 to TRBJ2-7, with TRBD1 as a possible D gene (6 bases). Germline V gene data show CDR1 as ENHRY and CDR2 as SYGVKD. V was clipped by 6 bases and J by 2 bases, with 14 bases between them. The CDR3 is made up of 14 amino acids. CDR3 residues: CAIREQGRAYEQYF. As DNA, the CDR3 is TGTGCCATCAGAGAGCAGGGGCGGGCCTACGAGCAGTACTTC.

A single count supports this clone. The J gene is TRBJ2-7, the V gene TRBV5-6; 9 bases fit TRBD1. The CDR3 consists of 13 residues. The V gene end was trimmed by 4 bases and the J gene end by 4 bases; junction bases not matched to a gene: 3. CDR1 is SGHDT and CDR2 is YYEEEE in the germline V gene. The CDR3 nucleotides read TGTGCCAGCAGCGCGGGACAGGGTTACGAGCAGTACTTC. Protein: CASSAGQGYEQYF.

The genes are TRBV6-6 and TRBJ1-2; perhaps TRBD1 as D (5 bases). The CDR3 extends over 13 amino acids. In germline, CDR1 is MNHNY, CDR2 SVGAGI (reference sequence). V was trimmed by 0 bases and J by 6 bases, leaving 8 bases between them. CDR3 in DNA: TGTGCCAGCAGTTACTCCGGGGGTGATGGCTACACCTTC. Translating it yields CASSYSGGDGYTF.

This chain joins TRBV13 and TRBJ1-4; TRBD1 might be the D (5 bases). The V end was cut by 0 bases, the J end by 10 bases, with 12 bases between. The CDR3 covers 14 residues. The germline V gene has CDR1 PRHDT and CDR2 FYEKMQ (reference sequence). The CDR3 protein is CASSLGRSGPKLFF. The CDR3 DNA follows: TGTGCCAGCAGCTTAGGCCGTTCAGGGCCAAAACTGTTTTTT.

CDR3 sequence reads: CASKFEQGRGEKLFF. As DNA, the CDR3 is TGTGCCAGCAAATTTGAACAGGGAAGGGGTGAAAAACTGTTTTTT. The rearrangement joins TRBV2 to TRBJ1-4; TRBD1 might be the D (6 bases). Germline V gene sequence: CDR1 SNHLY, CDR2 FYNNEI. The CDR3 consists of 15 residues. V was pared by 7 bases and J by 7 bases, with 19 bases between.

This chain uses TRBV14 with TRBJ1-2; no clear D. The CDR3 extends over 17 amino acids. With 2 bases removed from V and 6 bases from J, the gap between germline ends came to 22 bases. Per germline, CDR1 SGHDN and CDR2 FVKESK. The CDR3 sequence: CASSQSSARPRVDGYTF. The CDR3, as DNA: TGTGCCAGCAGCCAAAGTAGCGCTCGACCGCGGGTAGATGGCTACACCTTC.

Here the CDR3 reads CASSPSGGQNQPQHF. Here the CDR3 DNA reads TGTGCCAGCAGCCCCAGCGGGGGGCAGAATCAGCCCCAGCATTTT. The chain recombines TRBV6-6 with TRBJ1-5; D may be TRBD1 (6 bases). Germline assignment: CDR1 MNHNY and CDR2 SVGAGI (reference sequence). V was shortened by 6 bases and J by 4 bases, with 16 bases between the two germline ends. This CDR3 has 15 residues.

The gene calls are TRBV19 and TRBJ2-1, with TRBD2 matching 8 bases. Germline-derived CDR1 and CDR2 are LNHDA and SQIVND (reference sequence). CDR3 size: 16 residues. V was clipped by 5 bases and J by 7 bases; unmatched bases: 13. The CDR3 sequence: CASSPRTSSLLNEQFF. The CDR3 DNA reads as TGTGCCAGTAGTCCCCGGACTAGCAGTTTACTTAATGAGCAGTTCTTC.

The chain couples TRBV7-2 to TRBJ2-1, with 8 bases identical to TRBD2. This CDR3 contains 12 residues. V shed 4 bases and J 10 bases; nucleotides not matched to a gene: 3. Germline CDR1 is SGHTA and CDR2 is FQGNSA. CDR3 bases: TGTGCCAGCAGCTATAGCGGGGACGAGCAGTTCTTC. It codes for CASSYSGDEQFF.

This clone appeared a single time. The V and J genes are TRBV2 and TRBJ1-1; 12 bases are a match to TRBD1. From germline, CDR1 is SNHLY and CDR2 FYNNEI. This CDR3 region has 18 residues. With 8 bases clipped from V and 5 bases from J, the junction kept 18 bases outside the gene matches. The CDR3 region is CASRRYTGTGGRGTEAFF. The CDR3 region has the DNA TGTGCCAGCCGACGATATACCGGGACAGGGGGCCGGGGGACTGAAGCTTTCTTT.

This clone was seen a single time. Within the sample, other DNA sequences also encode this same CDR3. For the CDR3, the DNA is TGCAGCGTTGAAGACGGGACAGCGAACACCGGGGAGCTGTTTTTT. Protein sequence: CSVEDGTANTGELFF. This chain joins TRBV29-1 and TRBJ2-2; 7 bases are a match to TRBD1. The V gene's germline CDR1 is SQVTM and CDR2 ANQGSEA. Trimming removed 0 bases from V and 0 bases from J; junction bases left unmatched: 1. The length of the CDR3 is 15 residues.

The gene calls are TRBV13 and TRBJ2-7; 10 bases match TRBD2. The CDR3 totals 15 residues. The trim removed 6 bases at V and 6 bases at J, leaving 11 bases unmatched. The germline CDR1 and CDR2 sequences are PRHDT and FYEKMQ (reference sequence). CDR3 coding DNA: TGTGCCAGCAGTCCAAGCGGGGGGGCGGAAAGCGAGCAGTACTTC. Amino acid sequence: CASSPSGGAESEQYF.

The chain couples TRBV10-3 to TRBJ2-5, with 12 bases lining up with TRBD2. V dropped 7 bases and J dropped 5; count of bases not matched to a gene: 8. CDR1 ENHRY and CDR2 SYGVKD come from the germline V gene. The CDR3 extends over 15 amino acids. The CDR3 spells CAITGLAGSAETQYF. CDR3 coding DNA: TGTGCCATCACCGGACTAGCGGGGAGCGCGGAGACCCAGTACTTC.

This clone was seen only once. The CDR3 protein is CASSRDRGEAFF. The CDR3 nucleotides are TGTGCCAGCAGCCGGGACAGGGGAGAAGCTTTCTTT. The chain recombines TRBV7-8 with TRBJ1-1; TRBD1 matches 10 bases. This CDR3 contains 12 residues. The V segment lost 5 bases and the J segment 8 bases; nucleotides outside the gene matches: 2. Germline lookup yields CDR1 SGHVS and CDR2 FQNEAQ.

In its sample, this clone was seen once. This chain links TRBV5-1 with TRBJ1-5, with 9 bases that match TRBD1. The CDR3 is 13 residues long. The germline V gene has CDR1 SGHRS and CDR2 YFSETQ. V was pared by 4 bases and J by 11 bases, with 7 bases of the junction left unmatched. The CDR3 reads CASSPSGTGTQHF. CDR3 bases: TGCGCCAGCAGCCCGAGCGGGACAGGGACCCAGCATTTT.

The genes are TRBV28 and TRBJ1-2, with a weak D call TRBD1 (5 bases). The CDR3 runs to 14 residues. Germline CDR1 and CDR2: MDHEN and SYDVKM. V was clipped by 4 bases and J by 4 bases, with 13 bases between them. CDR3 sequence: CASSSQGSGYGYTF. Here the CDR3 DNA reads TGTGCCAGCAGTTCTCAGGGATCGGGCTATGGCTACACCTTC.